The clone carrying this T cell receptor (beta chain) was detected many times. Other DNA sequences in the sample encode the same CDR3. The data are from a study of blood T cell repertoires in COVID-19. For the study at large: Donors in Cohort 3 counted as recovered after two negative PCRs, clearance, or symptom resolution. Samples came from the United States, Italy and Spain, spanning acute and convalescent COVID-19.

Data came from immunoSEQ multiplex PCR; TCRdb stores just in-frame clones and leaves some out. Of under 200,000 clones in the sample, 79% are singletons; the top ten hold 15% to 20%. Germline values: CDR1 ENHRY, CDR2 SYGVKD. The CDR3 is 15 residues long. The V segment lost 0 bases and the J segment 4 bases; nucleotides outside the gene matches: 1. The TCR comes from a woman aged 70-85 years in a cohort exposed to, infected with or recovered from COVID-19 (not recorded which). The genes are TRBV10-3 and TRBJ2-7, with 12 bases aligning to TRBD2. Material for sequencing was PBMCs or T cells enriched from blood (not recorded which). CDR3 sequence: CAISESLAGGYEQYF. The CDR3 DNA follows: TGTGCCATCAGTGAGTCGCTAGCGGGAGGGTACGAGCAGTACTTC.